Listed here is a single T cell receptor (beta chain). Its cognate antigen is unknown. The length of the CDR3 is 11 residues. The V and J ends lost 3 bases and 1 base respectively, with 3 bases between them. CDR1 is DFQATT and CDR2 is SNEGSKA in the germline V gene (reference sequence). This specimen comes from a study of glioma-infiltrating T cells after dendritic cell vaccination. Study details: Treatment, given 2003 to 2012, was autologous tumor lysate-pulsed dendritic cell vaccination.

Here immunoSEQ multiplex PCR was the method, and the copy in TCRdb shows in-frame clones only, minus some. The sample gives roughly 98,000 clones, about nine tenths of which show up once; 15% to 19% is in the top ten. Overall study findings and caveats: Patients with more pretreatment TILs had longer time to progression and survival.

The chain uses TRBV20-1 and TRBJ2-5; D not certain. This specimen consisted of blood, obtained before dendritic cell vaccination. This clonotype was sampled from a human donor with glioblastoma. The CDR3 coding sequence is TGCAGTGCTAGCGTCCAAGAGACCCAGTACTTC. As protein: CSASVQETQYF.